This T cell receptor beta chain was profiled in a study of blood T cell repertoires in COVID-19. For the study at large: The cDNA or gDNA used as material had been derived from T cells, B-cell-depleted T cells, or PBMCs.

CDR3 length: 13 residues. Germline V gene data show CDR1 as MNHEY and CDR2 as SMNVEV (reference sequence). V dropped 6 bases and J dropped 7; count of bases not matched to a gene: 9. Profiled with immunoSEQ multiplex PCR; TCRdb holds only in-frame clones, not every one. The sample has around 300,000 clones; 90% are singletons. The clonotype comes from a woman aged 40 to 49 with COVID-19, enrolled during active disease. The V call is TRBV27, the J call TRBJ2-7, with 7 bases lining up with TRBD1. The sample taken for sequencing was peripheral blood. The CDR3 reads CASRGGNTREQYF. DNA for the CDR3: TGTGCCAGCAGAGGGGGCAATACCCGGGAGCAGTACTTC.